Given below is one T cell receptor (beta chain) in context. This clone was detected a few times. Its antigen is unknown. One base away there is no much larger clone; base qualities are not given. This entry belongs to a study of cytomegalovirus exposure and HLA in healthy donors (dated by TCRdb to about 2017). Regarding the complete study: According to an earlier analysis of 587 of the donors, 150 million to 200 million T cells yielded some 120 million unique TCR beta sequences and about 300 Gb of sequence data. The study aimed to test whether signatures of past pathogen exposure could be identified by cataloging public T cell receptors. All discovery cohort repertoires had been generated using a single sequencing platform. Roughly 300 gigabases of sequencing data and roughly 81 million unique TCR sequences made up an early release that covered some 640 HLA-typed donors. Donor age, sex, ethnicity and CMV serostatus were compiled together with the repertoire data. In a later analysis, previously published TCR beta repertoires from about 670 donors were re-analyzed and high-resolution HLA genotyping was added so that TCR occurrence patterns could be studied. HLA typing included class I and class II loci at four-digit resolution. Across roughly 420 genotyped donors of the cohort, an average of roughly 230,000 unique TCR beta nucleotide sequences per donor were sequenced, and roughly 17% of those sequences were non-productive. A later genetic analysis took genome-wide SNP genotypes for about three fifths of the roughly 700 donors and used that subset as a discovery cohort. Of the approximately 370 genotyped donors, more than 75% were placed in the genetic ancestry cluster associated with self-reported Caucasian donors. Besides the first cohort of under 700 subjects, a separate validation cohort made up of over 100 different subjects was used. In the later analysis, no new phenotypic data were used to find candidate immune exposures; instead, reliance was placed on TCR beta sequences and their occurrence across donors. The T cell repertoires of several hundred subjects were profiled by immunosequencing and related to cytomegalovirus serostatus. Typing coverage differed by locus: A, B, C, DRB1 and DQB1 were typed in roughly 620-640 donors, DQA1 in approximately 520, DPA1 in approximately 600, and DPB1 in just under 490. Roughly five DR-DQ haplotypes were handled as single units for association and clustering because linkage in the cohort was strong. To predict cytomegalovirus infection status, the study brought together high-throughput TCR immunosequencing, statistical association of individual TCRs with disease status, and machine learning. An earlier analysis of 450 to 750 of the donors used high-throughput TCR beta sequencing to judge whether each TCR beta V gene segment behaved as functional or pseudogenic.

The library relied on the immunoSEQ multiplex PCR assay. For the multiplex PCR, a mixture combining 60 forward primers for TCR Vbeta segments and 13 reverse primers for TCR Jbeta segments was used. A multiplex PCR assay on genomic DNA amplified the CDR3 region of rearranged TCR beta genes. The amplified TCR beta libraries were sequenced on the Illumina HiSeq System as 87-base-pair reads. On the study's bioinformatics: A later analysis counted some 80 million unique TCR beta chains across the 700 or so repertoires, and approximately 11 million of these chains were shared by at least two donors. To remove PCR and sequencing errors, raw reads were error-corrected and collapsed into unique sequences using a nearest-neighbor algorithm that merged closely related sequences. V, D and J gene segments were assigned by aligning CDR3 sequences to IMGT reference sequences. For a sequence to be retained, a match of at least six nucleotides to both a V gene segment and a J gene segment was required. A rearrangement counted as productive if the CDR3 had no stop codons and remained in frame with V and J, and every other rearrangement counted as non-productive. Following IMGT convention, CDR3 was defined as the stretch from the second conserved V-encoded cysteine up to the conserved J-encoded phenylalanine. In an earlier analysis of some 550 of the donors, sequences lacking an unambiguous match to a single V gene segment were excluded. An earlier analysis of several hundred of the donors called V segments functional above 56.7% productive rearrangements and segregating when the between-donor standard deviation exceeded 5%. To diagnose cytomegalovirus status from the catalog of TCR beta chain sequences, a statistical classification framework was built. A later analysis assigned V and J genes by comparing TCR nucleotide sequences with IMGT/GENE-DB human TR gene sequences. Using the TCRdist pipeline, a later analysis assigned CDR3 sequences along with most-parsimonious VDJ recombination scenarios. A later analysis defined each TCR beta chain by its CDR3 amino acid sequence plus V-gene family, and excluded reads lacking a unique V-gene family. To address suspected cross-contamination and a sequencing artifact, a later analysis removed approximately 590 highly shared, low-generation-probability nucleotide sequences. In a later analysis, a clonal expansion index for each public chain was calculated from normalized within-repertoire ranks of inferred template counts. In a later analysis, generation probabilities were computed with a VDJ recombination model fitted to out-of-frame rearrangements, and the resulting probabilities were checked against IGoR. In a later analysis, hypergeometric tests were used to score TCR-TCR, TCR-HLA and TCR-CMV co-occurrence, with a repertoire-size bias correction applied to TCR pairs. In a later analysis, false discovery rates were estimated by permuting HLA or CMV assignments 20 times. In a later analysis, co-occurring TCRs were grouped using DBSCAN, and TCRdist sequence similarity was added for clustering within HLA-allele-positive subsets. Repertoires with fewer than 30,000 or more than 120,000 public chains were left out of co-occurrence clustering, as were about 5 repertoires with anomalous nucleotide sharing. TCRdb stores this immuneACCESS table with in-frame sequences only. Part of the clones is absent; in the studies checked, under half of the shortfall reflects unresolved V genes, and no reason is known for the rest. That table furnishes V, J and clone size, whereas the DNA furnished D and trimming. This sample is represented by some 120,000 clones; more than 60% of them were singletons. The top ten clonotypes cover around 4.1% of the sample.

The cohort comprised fewer than 700 healthy bone marrow donors. At the time of sampling, all cohort members were nominally healthy, though unrecorded immune exposures were likely present. The donor was CMV seronegative and belonged to the group of over 300 seronegative cohort members. A peripheral blood sample was provided by each donor, and peripheral blood mononuclear cells were used for TCR beta sequencing. The Qiagen DNeasy Blood Extraction Kit was used to extract genomic DNA from the blood cell samples. Its CDR3 holds 15 amino acids, cysteine through phenylalanine. Only the CDR3 DNA stays, 45 bases, in frame from base 1. From the germline V gene (reference sequence), CDR1 is LNHDA and CDR2 is SQIVND. After removal of 6 bases from V and 6 bases from J, the junction retains 10 bases not matched to a gene. Overall study results and their limits: HLA typing was unavailable for some donors at each locus, so association tests used only the typed subset. According to a later analysis, parvovirus B19, influenza, CMV and Epstein-Barr virus appeared linked to several top co-occurrence clusters. In a later genetic analysis, fewer N-insertions in productive TCRs were reported among donors in an Asian-associated ancestry cluster than the roughly 700-donor mean. In a later analysis, TCR association rates were found to vary across HLA loci, with the most associated TCRs seen for DRB1 alleles and the fewest for HLA-C alleles. Because counts were too low, seventeen rarely observed V segments, including chromosome 9 orphons, were left out of the earlier analysis of a few hundred of the donors. A total of some 180 TCR beta chains were listed by the study as associated with cytomegalovirus. A later analysis found that most CMV-associated TCR beta chains appeared HLA-restricted, with HLA associations seemingly driven largely by CMV exposure. In an earlier analysis of approximately 590 of the donors, most TCR beta V segments appeared in productive rearrangements about 87% or about 30% of the time, broadly matching IMGT annotations. In vitro tests confirmed that a few of the cytomegalovirus-associated TCR beta chains recognize cytomegalovirus antigens. Linkage disequilibrium might explain the correlated functional status among segregating V segments, but an unknown experimental factor could not be excluded. In both the original and validation cohorts, the classifier was reported to diagnose cytomegalovirus status with high specificity and sensitivity. The authors suggested that the approach could potentially be generalized to other disease states and immunological phenotypes. An association between a missense DCLRE1C variant and V-gene and J-gene trimming of TCR beta chains was found in a later genetic analysis and replicated in an independent cohort. Presence/absence analyses assumed roughly uniform sequencing depth across donors, an assumption that may not hold. While some public TCRs were present in many individuals, most TCR sequences turned up only very rarely across donors. A later analysis found that HLA-associated TCR beta chains were more clonally expanded and had lower generation probabilities than equally common non-associated chains. In a later analysis, around 17,000 TCR beta sequences were associated with specific HLA alleles at a false discovery rate of 0.05. When HLA alleles, especially DR and DQ, strongly co-occurred, TCR associations were difficult to assign to individual alleles. The cohort was sequenced for TCR beta chains only, and without alpha or paired-chain data the features that could be detected were limited. A further reported finding was that TCR beta sequences accurately predicted the HLA-A and HLA-B alleles for most subjects in the first cohort. Some IMGT-functional V segments, including TRBV6-2 and TRBV6-3, could not be told apart with the 87-base-pair reads, so those segments were excluded. A cluster of highly shared sequence variants was judged likely to represent a technical artifact of the sequencing pipeline. Immune exposure information for the cohort was limited to CMV serostatus.

The chain is assembled from TRBV19 and TRBJ1-5; the central 8 bases match TRBD1. The sample taken for sequencing was PBMCs. This clonotype originated in a woman in her thirties or forties in good health and CMV-seronegative. CDR3 loop: CASSLQGAEGQPQHF. The base sequence is TGTGCCAGTAGCCTCCAGGGGGCGGAGGGTCAGCCCCAGCATTTT.